The clone carrying this T cell receptor (beta chain) was detected a few times. Its antigen is as yet unknown. The data stem from a study of shared clonotypes between healthy human individuals. Study-level findings and limits: Four donors shared about 4.5% of their naive CD4 clonotypes.

The CDR3 runs to 17 residues. Germline CDR1 SGDLS, CDR2 YYNGEE. The J segment lost 9 bases and the V segment lost 4 bases, leaving 18 bases of the junction unmatched. The protocol was immunoSEQ multiplex PCR, while the TCRdb copy is restricted to in-frame clones and leaves out a portion. Of around 1,000,000 clones detected, roughly 80% appear once; the ten largest clones hold over 0.8%. The TCR originated in a man aged 18 to 30 in good health. Some clones in this sample may be carry-over from other donors' samples. Sequencing input: memory CD4+ T cells from PBMCs. The subset is: CD45RA-negative fraction. V is TRBV9 and J is TRBJ2-4; 8 bases line up with TRBD2. The CDR3 DNA reads as TGTGCCAGCAGCCAGCGAGCGGGAGCGAATAGTCTTGCCATTCAGTACTTC. Protein product: CASSQRAGANSLAIQYF.